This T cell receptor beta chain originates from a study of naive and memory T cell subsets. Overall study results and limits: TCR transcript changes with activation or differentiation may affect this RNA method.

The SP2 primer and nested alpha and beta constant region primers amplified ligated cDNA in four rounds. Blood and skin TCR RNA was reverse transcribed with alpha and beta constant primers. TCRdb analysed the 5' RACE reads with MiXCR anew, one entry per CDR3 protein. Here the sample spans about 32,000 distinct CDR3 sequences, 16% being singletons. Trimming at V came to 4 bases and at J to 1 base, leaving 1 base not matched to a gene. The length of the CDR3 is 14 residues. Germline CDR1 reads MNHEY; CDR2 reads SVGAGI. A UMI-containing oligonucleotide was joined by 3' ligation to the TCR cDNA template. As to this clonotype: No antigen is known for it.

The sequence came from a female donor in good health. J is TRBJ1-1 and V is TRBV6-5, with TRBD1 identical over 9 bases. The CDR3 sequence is CASSWTGENTEAFF. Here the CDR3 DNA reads TGTGCCAGCAGTTGGACAGGGGAGAACACTGAAGCTTTCTTT.